The rows below give T cell receptor beta chains drawn from one sample of a study of OX40 agonist ivuxolimab in advanced cancers. Repertoires were generated with immunoSEQ multiplex PCR, while TCRdb's copy carries only in-frame clones and drops some. The repertoire holds around 92,000 clones, with around 92% as singletons. The sequenced sample was CD4+ or CD8+ T cells sorted from blood, obtained in a trial of the OX40 agonist ivuxolimab. These receptors all come from an adult with an advanced solid tumor such as melanoma, head and neck, liver or kidney cancer. Each CDR3 is given with its conserved first and last residue. D genes are given only for firm matches. Only some rows state a clone size, as once, few, many or a class for expanded clones.

J gene,D gene,clone size,V gene,CDR3 DNA,CDR3 protein
TRBJ2-7,NA,NA,TRBV18,TGTGCCAGCTCACGAGACAGGACCTACGAGCAGTACTTC,CASSRDRTYEQYF
TRBJ1-1,TRBD1,NA,TRBV11-2,TGTGCCAGCAGTCCGGACAGGGGCGTTGAAGCCTTCTTT,CASSPDRGVEAFF
TRBJ1-5,NA,few,TRBV6-5,TGTGCCAGCAGTTTTCACGGAGGCAATCAGCCCCAGCATTTT,CASSFHGGNQPQHF
TRBJ1-6,NA,NA,TRBV5-1,TGCGCCAGCAGCTCGCTGGGGGGTAGAAATTCACCCCTCCACTTT,CASSSLGGRNSPLHF
TRBJ1-1,NA,NA,TRBV27,TGTGCCAGCAGTCCCCCCAGCGGGACCAGAAAAGGAAGGTGGGCTGAAGCTTTCTTT,CASSPPSGTRKGRWAEAFF
TRBJ1-2,NA,NA,TRBV30,TGTGCCTGGAGTTGGGGTGAGGGCTACACCTTC,CAWSWGEGYTF
TRBJ2-5,NA,once,TRBV19,TGTGCCAGTAGTATACGAGAGACCCAGTACTTC,CASSIRETQYF
TRBJ1-1,NA,NA,TRBV6-5,TGTGCCAGCAGTAATAAGAGGTACACTGAAGCTTTCTTT,CASSNKRYTEAFF
TRBJ2-5,NA,NA,TRBV5-1,TGCGCCAGCAGCTTGGTGGGGGCGCCCTGGGAGACCCAGTACTTC,CASSLVGAPWETQYF
TRBJ2-1,NA,NA,TRBV6-5,TGTGCCAGCAGTTACAATTTACGGCCACCCGATGAGCAGTTCTTC,CASSYNLRPPDEQFF
TRBJ1-1,NA,NA,TRBV7-9,TGTGCCAGCAGCTTTTATCCTCACACTGAAGCTTTCTTT,CASSFYPHTEAFF
TRBJ2-3,TRBD2,NA,TRBV30,TGTGCCTGGAGTTTCTCTCTTAGCGGGGGGGCCGGAGATACGCAGTATTTT,CAWSFSLSGGAGDTQYF
TRBJ2-7,NA,NA,TRBV28,TGTGCCAGCAGTTCACGCACAGGGTATCACGACGAGCAGTACTTC,CASSSRTGYHDEQYF
TRBJ2-3,NA,once,TRBV5-4,TGTGCCAGCACCTCCCGGGGGACCAACACAGATACGCAGTATTTT,CASTSRGTNTDTQYF
TRBJ1-5,NA,few,TRBV30,TGTGCCTGGGGGAATCCCAATCAGCCCCAGCATTTT,CAWGNPNQPQHF
TRBJ2-3,TRBD2,NA,TRBV2,TGTGCCAGCAGTGAAGGACTAGCGGGGGGTTCCACAGATACGCAGTATTTT,CASSEGLAGGSTDTQYF
TRBJ2-3,TRBD2,NA,TRBV30,TGTGCCTGGAGCCTTAGCGGGAGCTGGGATACGCAGTATTTT,CAWSLSGSWDTQYF
TRBJ2-2,NA,NA,TRBV6-5,TGTGCCAGACAAAGGGAGAACACCGGGGAGCTGTTTTTT,CARQRENTGELFF
TRBJ2-3,TRBD2,NA,TRBV5-4,TGTGCCAGCAGCCGGGAGGGGCCGGGGGATACGCAGTATTTT,CASSREGPGDTQYF
TRBJ2-1,NA,NA,TRBV19,TGTGCCAGTAATCCAGCACGAATCTACAATGAGCAGTTCTTC,CASNPARIYNEQFF
TRBJ1-3,NA,NA,TRBV2,TGTGCCAGCAGTGTTGCGGCCGAAAACACCATATATTTT,CASSVAAENTIYF
TRBJ1-5,NA,NA,TRBV28,TGTGCCAGCAGGGGGTACAGGGCGGTGAATCAGCCCCAGCATTTT,CASRGYRAVNQPQHF
TRBJ2-1,NA,NA,TRBV5-1,TGCGCCAGCAGCTCGGGCACACCCAATGAGGTGCAGTTCTTC,CASSSGTPNEVQFF
TRBJ2-1,NA,once,TRBV7-7,TGTGCTAGCAGCTTAGAAGTTTATAGTGAGCAGTTCTTC,CASSLEVYSEQFF
TRBJ1-2,TRBD1,NA,TRBV7-8,TGTGCCAGCAGCCCAGACAGGGTCCTCGTGGAGGGCTACACCTTC,CASSPDRVLVEGYTF
TRBJ2-3,NA,few,TRBV28,TGTGCCAGCAGTACGAACAGGGAACTCACAGATACGCAGTATTTT,CASSTNRELTDTQYF
TRBJ2-3,TRBD1,NA,TRBV28,TGTGCCAGCAGTTTAACAGGGGGGATTCCTAGCACAGATACGCAGTATTTT,CASSLTGGIPSTDTQYF
TRBJ1-1,NA,NA,TRBV7-2,TGTGCCAGCAGCGTGGGCCCGATCAGGAACACTGAAGCTTTCTTT,CASSVGPIRNTEAFF
TRBJ2-5,NA,NA,TRBV4-1,TGCGCCAGCAGCCCAGCTCGGGTTTACCAAGAGACCCAGTACTTC,CASSPARVYQETQYF
TRBJ1-2,NA,NA,TRBV5-4,TGTGCCAGCAGCTTGGCCAGGCAGGGTTATGGCTACACCTTC,CASSLARQGYGYTF
TRBJ1-3,NA,NA,TRBV29-1,TGCAGCGTCCACGGAGGGACATCTGGAAACACCATATATTTT,CSVHGGTSGNTIYF
TRBJ1-2,TRBD1,NA,TRBV6-1,TGTGCCAGCAGTGACGGGACAGCGAATTTTCCTTATGGCTACACCTTC,CASSDGTANFPYGYTF
TRBJ1-2,TRBD1,NA,TRBV28,TGTGCCAGCAGTTTAGGACAGGGCTCCTATGGCTACACCTTC,CASSLGQGSYGYTF
TRBJ2-7,NA,NA,TRBV2,TGTGCCAGCCGACAGTCCAACTACGAGCAGTACTTC,CASRQSNYEQYF
TRBJ1-4,NA,NA,TRBV4-1,TGCGCCAGCAGCCAGAGGGATAGGAGAAAACTGTTTTTT,CASSQRDRRKLFF
TRBJ2-5,NA,NA,TRBV9,TGTGCCAGCAGCGTAGCTACGACTAGACAAGAGACCCAGTACTTC,CASSVATTRQETQYF
TRBJ2-5,NA,NA,TRBV5-1,TGCGCCAGCAGCTTTGAGGTCGGAGAGACCCAGTACTTC,CASSFEVGETQYF
TRBJ2-1,TRBD2,NA,TRBV4-1,TGCGCCAGCAGCTTCCTAGCGGGAACGAACAATGAGCAGTTCTTC,CASSFLAGTNNEQFF
TRBJ1-2,TRBD1,NA,TRBV6-1,TGTGCCAGCAGGCCGGGACAGGGAATCTATGGCTACACCTTC,CASRPGQGIYGYTF
TRBJ1-5,NA,once,TRBV6-5,TGTGCCAGCAGTGACCCTCAGCCCCAGCATTTT,CASSDPQPQHF